The TCR beta chain under discussion was sequenced for a study of Graves' ophthalmopathy and Graves' hyperthyroidism. Study-level information: Before any treatment was given, at initial diagnosis, peripheral blood was collected.

Amplification targeted the TCR beta CDR3 regions, with RNA transcripts as the source material. First-round RT-PCR with HTBI primers preceded a second-round multiplex PCR. TCRdb called the multiplex PCR reads again in MiXCR, with one record for every CDR3 protein. The sample includes a few hundred thousand distinct CDR3 sequences, roughly 21% seen only once; the top ten take approximately 3.2%. Each hyperthyroidism patient was newly diagnosed, with under 2 months' duration, and aged 18 to 65. The authors isolated PBMCs from about 10 ml of fresh peripheral blood. V gave up 6 bases and J gave up 5 bases; unmatched junction bases: 10. The germline gives CDR1 MNHNS, CDR2 SASEGT. This CDR3 has 16 residues. This clonotype occurred many times.

The rearrangement links TRBV6-1 to TRBJ1-6, with TRBD1 identical over 7 bases. This TCR came from a woman aged 18-29 years with stable Graves' hyperthyroidism. Sequencing was carried out using peripheral blood. CDR3 nucleotides: TGTGCCAGCAGCGCGGGGACAGTCAGGAATAATTCACCCCTCCACTTT. This translates into CASSAGTVRNNSPLHF.